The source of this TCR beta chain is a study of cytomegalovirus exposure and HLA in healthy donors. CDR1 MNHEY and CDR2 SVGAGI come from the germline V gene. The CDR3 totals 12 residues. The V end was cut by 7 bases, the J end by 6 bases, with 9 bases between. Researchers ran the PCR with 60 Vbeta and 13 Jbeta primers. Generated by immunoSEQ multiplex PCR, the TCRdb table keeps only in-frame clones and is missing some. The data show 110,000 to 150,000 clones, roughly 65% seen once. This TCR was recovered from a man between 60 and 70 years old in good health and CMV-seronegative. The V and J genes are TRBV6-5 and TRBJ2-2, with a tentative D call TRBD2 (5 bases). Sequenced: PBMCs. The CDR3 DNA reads TGTGCCAGCAAAACTAGAGCCGGGGAGCTGTTTTTT. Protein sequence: CASKTRAGELFF.